This entry lists 25 T cell receptor beta chains sequenced from one sample in a study of cytomegalovirus exposure and HLA in healthy donors. The PCR used 60 Vbeta and 13 Jbeta primers. Measured with immunoSEQ multiplex PCR; TCRdb has only the in-frame clones, and not every one. Of about 190,000 clones in the sample, approximately 84% were seen once. Sequencing input: PBMCs. The origin of the receptors is a woman between 50 and 59 years old in good health and CMV-seropositive.

V usage is TRBV6-5 and J usage is TRBJ2-1, with 7 bases that match TRBD1. Germline V CDR1 and CDR2: MNHEY, SVGAGI. The junction had 13 bases not matched to a gene; V was cut back by 5 bases and J by 9 bases. The CDR3 sequence is 15 residues long. The DNA of the CDR3 is TGTGCCAGCAGTATCCTGACAGGGACCCCCGGTGAGCAGTTCTTC. Amino acids: CASSILTGTPGEQFF.

V is TRBV11-2 and J is TRBJ2-3; the D gene is possibly TRBD1 (6 bases). Germline CDR1 is SGHAT and CDR2 is FQNNGV. V gave up 8 bases and J gave up 1 base, with 13 bases separating them. CDR3 length: 14 amino acids. CDR3 sequence: CASEVGARTDTQYF. In DNA form, the CDR3 reads TGTGCCAGCGAAGTGGGGGCCCGCACAGATACGCAGTATTTT.

Only a few counts were recorded for this clone. The V gene is TRBV12-5, the J gene TRBJ2-1, with TRBD2 identical over 8 bases. The CDR3 is made up of 14 amino acids. The germline V gene has CDR1 LGHNT and CDR2 FRNRAP. V was pared by 2 bases and J by 7 bases, with 4 bases of the junction left unmatched. DNA of the CDR3: TGTGCTAGTGGTTTGCAGCGGGGGTTTAATGAGCAGTTCTTC. Protein product: CASGLQRGFNEQFF.

V and J are TRBV5-6 and TRBJ1-5, with D unresolved. The CDR3 extends over 13 amino acids. CDR1 is SGHDT and CDR2 is YYEEEE in the germline V gene. Trimming shortened V by 5 bases and J by 3 bases, and 9 bases separated the two germline ends. DNA of the CDR3: TGTGCCAGCAGACGGGTTCTCAATCAGCCCCAGCATTTT. Translating it yields CASRRVLNQPQHF.

The rearrangement uses TRBV6-1 and TRBJ2-2; D perhaps matches TRBD1 (6 bases). There are 14 residues in the CDR3. V was shortened by 7 bases and J by 4 bases, with 13 bases between the two germline ends. Looked up from germline, CDR1 is MNHNS and CDR2 is SASEGT. CDR3 coding DNA: TGTGCCAGCAACGAAGTGGGGGCCACCGGGGAGCTGTTTTTT. Translation gives CASNEVGATGELFF.

The chain carries TRBV21-1 and TRBJ2-3; the table gives TRBD2 as D, unverified against the DNA. TRBV21-1 is assigned pseudogene status. The CDR3 runs to 22 residues. CDR3 nucleotides: TGTGCCAGCAGCAAAACACAGACGGGACTAGCGGGGGGGCAAGATAGCACAGATACGCAGTATTTT. Its translation: CASSKTQTGLAGGQDSTDTQYF.

Of note for this clone: An end of the junction differs from the germline gene, which may be a read error. The rearrangement joins TRBV6-1 to TRBJ1-6; no clear D. From germline, CDR1 is MNHNS and CDR2 SASEGT. The CDR3 is 10 amino acids. For the CDR3, the DNA is TGTGCCAGCAGTGGTTCAGCCCTCCACTTT. This sequence encodes CASSGSALHF.

The chain combines TRBV6-1 with TRBJ2-4, with D uncertain. The CDR3 is 14 amino acids. Germline-derived CDR1 and CDR2 are MNHNS and SASEGT. V dropped 2 bases and J dropped 6 bases, with 11 bases sitting between them. The CDR3 DNA sequence: TGTGCCAGCAGTGAATCTCTGGGCAGAAACATTCAGTACTTC. It translates to CASSESLGRNIQYF.

The gene calls are TRBV19 and TRBJ1-1; a weak D match, TRBD1 (5 bases). CDR1 LNHDA and CDR2 SQIVND come from the germline V gene (reference sequence). The V gene lost 3 bases and the J gene lost 6 bases, with 8 bases spanning the gap. The CDR3 loop spans 12 amino acids. The CDR3 bases are TGTGCCAGTAGTATGTGGGGCTCTGAAGCTTTCTTT. Its translation: CASSMWGSEAFF. The variable domain in full, completed from reference TRBV19 and TRBJ1-1, reads DGGITQSPKYLFRKEGQNVTLSCEQNLNHDAMYWYRQDPGQGLRLIYYSQIVNDFQKGDIAEGYSVSREKKESFPLTVTSAQKNPTAFYLCASSMWGSEAFFGQGTRLTVV.

The genes are TRBV11-1 and TRBJ2-2; D uncertain. Germline assignment: CDR1 SGHAT and CDR2 FQDESV (reference sequence). The CDR3 runs 14 residues. Trimming took 3 bases from V and 6 from J, leaving 11 bases between them. CDR3 sequence reads: CASSFSSRAGELFF. CDR3 nucleotides: TGTGCCAGCAGCTTTTCGTCCCGGGCCGGGGAGCTGTTTTTT. Looking up the rest from reference TRBV11-1 and TRBJ2-2 gives the full variable domain: EAEVAQSPRYKITEKSQAVAFWCDPISGHATLYWYRQILGQGPELLVQFQDESVVDDSQLPKDRFSAERLKGVDSTLKIQPAELGDSAMYLCASSFSSRAGELFFGEGSRLTVL.

This clone was seen only once. V is TRBV7-6 and J is TRBJ1-1; D not certain. V was clipped by 5 bases and J by 5 bases, with 9 bases between them. The V gene's germline CDR1 is SGHVS and CDR2 FNYEAQ. The CDR3 runs 12 residues. The CDR3 loop reads CASSRFGTEAFF. The CDR3 DNA is TGTGCCAGCAGCCGCTTCGGGACTGAAGCTTTCTTT.

This chain joins TRBV2 and TRBJ2-7; D uncertain. CDR1 is SNHLY and CDR2 is FYNNEI in the germline V gene. This CDR3 spans 12 amino acids. Trimming removed 6 bases at V and 5 bases at J, with 11 bases between. The DNA for the CDR3 is TGTGCCAGCAGGCCGCTGAGCGACGAGCAGTACTTC. This encodes CASRPLSDEQYF. Based on the CDR3 plus reference TRBV2 and TRBJ2-7, the full variable domain is EPEVTQTPSHQVTQMGQEVILRCVPISNHLYFYWYRQILGQKVEFLVSFYNNEISEKSEIFDDQFSVERPDGSNFTLKIRSTKLEDSAMYFCASRPLSDEQYFGPGTRLTVT.

CDR3 sequence reads: CASSVGGSGYRYEQYF. Here the CDR3 DNA reads TGTGCCAGCAGCGTAGGAGGCAGCGGATATCGATACGAGCAGTACTTC. V and J are TRBV9 and TRBJ2-7, with a tentative D call TRBD2 (5 bases). The CDR3 extends over 16 amino acids. V lost 0 bases, J lost 4 bases, and 17 bases lay in between. Germline CDR1 is SGDLS and CDR2 is YYNGEE.

The chain couples TRBV7-2 to TRBJ1-1, with no clear D. From germline, CDR1 is SGHTA and CDR2 FQGNSA. The V end lost 2 bases, the J end lost 4 bases, and 5 bases lay between the germline ends. This CDR3 comprises 12 residues. The CDR3 DNA sequence: TGTGCCAGCAGCTTATCCGTCACTGAAGCTTTCTTT. It encodes CASSLSVTEAFF. The full variable domain, completed using reference TRBV7-2 and TRBJ1-1, is GAGVSQSPSNKVTEKGKDVELRCDPISGHTALYWYRQSLGQGLEFLIYFQGNSAPDKSGLPSDRFSAERTGGSVSTLTIQRTQQEDSAVYLCASSLSVTEAFFGQGTRLTVV.

The chain recombines TRBV27 with TRBJ2-7, with D perhaps matching TRBD1 (6 bases). Germline loops: CDR1 MNHEY, CDR2 SMNVEV (reference sequence). The CDR3 has 14 residues. The V end lost 6 bases, the J end lost 0 bases, and 12 bases lay between the germline ends. DNA of the CDR3: TGTGCCAGCAGCCGCGACAGGAACTCCTACGAGCAGTACTTC. It translates to CASSRDRNSYEQYF.

The rearrangement joins TRBV7-2 to TRBJ2-1; a weak D match, TRBD1 (6 bases). Trimming removed 1 base at V and 8 bases at J, with 24 bases between. The CDR3 contains 18 residues. The germline V gene has CDR1 SGHTA and CDR2 FQGNSA. The CDR3 loop is CASSLVLPGAGNPDEQFF. CDR3 sequence (DNA): TGTGCCAGCAGCTTAGTGCTCCCAGGGGCAGGTAACCCCGATGAGCAGTTCTTC.

The V and J genes are TRBV5-1 and TRBJ1-1; 7 bases agree with TRBD1. This CDR3 is built from 17 residues. Germline V lookup: CDR1 SGHRS, CDR2 YFSETQ. Trimming removed 1 base from V and 1 base from J; junction bases left unmatched: 10. The DNA for the CDR3 is TGCGCCAGCAGCTTGACCCCCGCCGGGACAGAGAACACTGAAGCTTTCTTT. Protein sequence: CASSLTPAGTENTEAFF.

The rearrangement links TRBV6-4 to TRBJ2-2; D might be TRBD1 (6 bases). This CDR3 is 15 amino acids long. V was trimmed by 6 bases and J by 5 bases, leaving 16 bases between them. From germline, CDR1 is MRHNA and CDR2 SNTAGT. The CDR3 loop reads CASREQGPGTGELFF. As DNA, the CDR3 is TGTGCCAGCAGAGAACAGGGCCCGGGGACCGGGGAGCTGTTTTTT.

The rearrangement links TRBV7-2 to TRBJ2-3, with a possible D match to TRBD1 (6 bases). The CDR3 has 17 amino acids. Germline CDR1 is SGHTA and CDR2 is FQGNSA. V shed 3 bases and J shed 1 base, with 17 bases lying between them. CDR3 sequence: CASSLRYMDSRTDTQYF. Written as DNA, the CDR3 is TGTGCCAGCAGCTTGCGCTACATGGACAGCCGCACAGATACGCAGTATTTT. The full variable domain, in which reference TRBV7-2 and TRBJ2-3 provide the parts outside the CDR3, is GAGVSQSPSNKVTEKGKDVELRCDPISGHTALYWYRQSLGQGLEFLIYFQGNSAPDKSGLPSDRFSAERTGGSVSTLTIQRTQQEDSAVYLCASSLRYMDSRTDTQYFGPGTRLTVL.

The chain links TRBV19 to TRBJ2-3; D is perhaps TRBD1 (5 bases). V lost 5 bases and J 0 bases, leaving 15 bases between the germline ends. The CDR3 is 16 amino acids. Germline lookup yields CDR1 LNHDA and CDR2 SQIVND (reference sequence). CDR3 DNA sequence: TGTGCCAGTAGTTCTTTTCAGGGAACTAGCACAGATACGCAGTATTTT. It yields the protein CASSSFQGTSTDTQYF.

The rearrangement links TRBV7-2 to TRBJ1-3, with D perhaps matching TRBD1 (6 bases). V lost 10 bases, J lost 3 bases, and 22 bases lay in between. The CDR3 loop spans 16 amino acids. The germline V gene encodes CDR1 SGHTA and CDR2 FQGNSA. CDR3: CAISGAGAYSGNTIYF. The CDR3 region has the DNA TGTGCCATCTCCGGGGCAGGGGCTTATAGTGGAAACACCATATATTTT.

There are a few counts of this clone. The genes are TRBV6-5 and TRBJ1-1; TRBD1 aligns across 9 bases. The CDR3 sequence is 15 residues long. V shed 5 bases, J shed 0 bases, and the junction held 4 bases outside the gene matches. Germline CDR1 reads MNHEY; CDR2 reads SVGAGI. The CDR3 DNA sequence: TGTGCCAGCAGTAAAGGGACAGGGATGAACACTGAAGCTTTCTTT. Its protein is CASSKGTGMNTEAFF.

The rearrangement joins TRBV7-2 to TRBJ1-1; D is uncertain. V was cut by 1 base and J by 1 base, with 7 bases left in between. Germline lookup yields CDR1 SGHTA and CDR2 FQGNSA. CDR3 length: 14 amino acids. The CDR3 DNA follows: TGTGCCAGCAGCTTAGAGCTGAGGAACACTGAAGCTTTCTTT. It specifies CASSLELRNTEAFF.

This sequence joins TRBV5-4 and TRBJ2-5; TRBD2 is a possible D gene (6 bases). CDR1 is SGHNT and CDR2 is YYREEE in the germline V gene (reference sequence). This CDR3 has 15 amino acids. Trimming removed 1 base at V and 0 bases at J, with 10 bases between. The CDR3 DNA follows: TGTGCCAGCAGCTTGCTTGGGGACTACCAAGAGACCCAGTACTTC. It specifies CASSLLGDYQETQYF.

The chain carries TRBV5-1 and TRBJ2-1, with 7 bases aligning to TRBD1. The CDR3 covers 15 residues. Germline CDR1 SGHRS, CDR2 YFSETQ. The junction had 8 bases not matched to a gene; V was cut back by 0 bases and J by 8 bases. CDR3 in amino acids: CASSLGRDSDDEQFF. Written as DNA, the CDR3 is TGCGCCAGCAGCTTGGGCAGGGACAGCGATGATGAGCAGTTCTTC.